This T cell receptor beta chain was captured in a study of blood T cell repertoires in COVID-19. As for the study in general: The origin of the acute and convalescent COVID-19 samples was the United States, Italy and Spain. From T cells, B-cell-depleted T cells, or PBMCs came the material, which was cDNA or gDNA.

Profiled with immunoSEQ multiplex PCR; TCRdb holds only in-frame clones, not every one. The profile covers around 250,000 clones, with around 85% appearing a single time and under 2.5% taken by the ten largest. Residents of approximately 25 US areas, aged roughly 18 to 89 years, made up the participants. Recovered participants had two consecutive negative NP/OP PCR tests, healthcare professional clearance, or symptom resolution. Trimming removed 2 bases from V and 1 base from J; junction bases left unmatched: 1. The CDR3 is 15 amino acids. Germline lookup yields CDR1 SNHLY and CDR2 FYNNEI. The receptor was derived from a woman in her fifties or sixties who had recovered from COVID-19. V gene TRBV2 combines with J gene TRBJ2-3; 9 nucleotides line up with TRBD1. The sequencing sample was made of PBMCs or T cells enriched from blood (not recorded which). The CDR3 is CASSERTGGTDTQYF. DNA for the CDR3: TGTGCCAGCAGTGAAAGGACAGGGGGCACAGATACGCAGTATTTT. Variable domain in full (rest from reference TRBV2 and TRBJ2-3): EPEVTQTPSHQVTQMGQEVILRCVPISNHLYFYWYRQILGQKVEFLVSFYNNEISEKSEIFDDQFSVERPDGSNFTLKIRSTKLEDSAMYFCASSERTGGTDTQYFGPGTRLTVL.